This T cell receptor beta chain was sequenced in a study of T-cell reconstitution after alpha-beta-depleted transplantation in children. Regarding the study as a whole: T-cell counts and diversity were attributed mostly to newly produced T cells one year after transplant.

Comments on this clonotype: Its antigen is as yet unknown.

Unique molecular identifiers featured in how the TCRbeta library was prepared. TCRdb re-derived calls from the PCR reads in MiXCR, one entry per CDR3 protein. The table lists 540,000 or so distinct CDR3 sequences, roughly 24% of them singletons. The clonotype originates from a boy under three years old who had a stem cell transplant for acute myeloid leukemia, so the T cells may come from the graft donor. The sample was PBMCs, mostly from graft donor cells, taken 360 days after TCRalphabeta/CD19-depleted stem cell transplant.

CDR3 sequence: CASSPGHIYGYTF. The CDR3 DNA is TGTGCCAGCAGCCCGGGACACATCTATGGCTACACCTTC. This sequence joins TRBV9 and TRBJ1-2; maybe TRBD1 (6 bases). Trimming left V 4 bases short and J 4 bases short, with 11 bases between. Germline lookup yields CDR1 SGDLS and CDR2 YYNGEE. This CDR3 is 13 amino acids long.